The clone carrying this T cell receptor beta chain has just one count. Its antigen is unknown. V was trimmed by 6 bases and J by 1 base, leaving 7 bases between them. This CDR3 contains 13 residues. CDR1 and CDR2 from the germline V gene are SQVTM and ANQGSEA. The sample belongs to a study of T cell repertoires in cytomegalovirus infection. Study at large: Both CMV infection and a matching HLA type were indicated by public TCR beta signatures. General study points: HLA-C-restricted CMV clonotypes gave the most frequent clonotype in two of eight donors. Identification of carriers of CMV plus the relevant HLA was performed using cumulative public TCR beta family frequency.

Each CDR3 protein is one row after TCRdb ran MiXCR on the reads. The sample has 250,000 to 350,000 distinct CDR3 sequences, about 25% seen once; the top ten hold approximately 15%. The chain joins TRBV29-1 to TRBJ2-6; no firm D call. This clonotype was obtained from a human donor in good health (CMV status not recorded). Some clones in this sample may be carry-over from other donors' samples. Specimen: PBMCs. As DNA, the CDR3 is TGCAGCGTAAGGGTATCTGGGGCCAACGTCCTGACTTTC. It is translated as CSVRVSGANVLTF. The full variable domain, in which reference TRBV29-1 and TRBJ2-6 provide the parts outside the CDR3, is SAVISQKPSRDICQRGTSLTIQCQVDSQVTMMFWYRQQPGQSLTLIATANQGSEATYESGFVIDKFPISRPNLTFSTLTVSNMSPEDSSIYLCSVRVSGANVLTFGAGSRLTVL.